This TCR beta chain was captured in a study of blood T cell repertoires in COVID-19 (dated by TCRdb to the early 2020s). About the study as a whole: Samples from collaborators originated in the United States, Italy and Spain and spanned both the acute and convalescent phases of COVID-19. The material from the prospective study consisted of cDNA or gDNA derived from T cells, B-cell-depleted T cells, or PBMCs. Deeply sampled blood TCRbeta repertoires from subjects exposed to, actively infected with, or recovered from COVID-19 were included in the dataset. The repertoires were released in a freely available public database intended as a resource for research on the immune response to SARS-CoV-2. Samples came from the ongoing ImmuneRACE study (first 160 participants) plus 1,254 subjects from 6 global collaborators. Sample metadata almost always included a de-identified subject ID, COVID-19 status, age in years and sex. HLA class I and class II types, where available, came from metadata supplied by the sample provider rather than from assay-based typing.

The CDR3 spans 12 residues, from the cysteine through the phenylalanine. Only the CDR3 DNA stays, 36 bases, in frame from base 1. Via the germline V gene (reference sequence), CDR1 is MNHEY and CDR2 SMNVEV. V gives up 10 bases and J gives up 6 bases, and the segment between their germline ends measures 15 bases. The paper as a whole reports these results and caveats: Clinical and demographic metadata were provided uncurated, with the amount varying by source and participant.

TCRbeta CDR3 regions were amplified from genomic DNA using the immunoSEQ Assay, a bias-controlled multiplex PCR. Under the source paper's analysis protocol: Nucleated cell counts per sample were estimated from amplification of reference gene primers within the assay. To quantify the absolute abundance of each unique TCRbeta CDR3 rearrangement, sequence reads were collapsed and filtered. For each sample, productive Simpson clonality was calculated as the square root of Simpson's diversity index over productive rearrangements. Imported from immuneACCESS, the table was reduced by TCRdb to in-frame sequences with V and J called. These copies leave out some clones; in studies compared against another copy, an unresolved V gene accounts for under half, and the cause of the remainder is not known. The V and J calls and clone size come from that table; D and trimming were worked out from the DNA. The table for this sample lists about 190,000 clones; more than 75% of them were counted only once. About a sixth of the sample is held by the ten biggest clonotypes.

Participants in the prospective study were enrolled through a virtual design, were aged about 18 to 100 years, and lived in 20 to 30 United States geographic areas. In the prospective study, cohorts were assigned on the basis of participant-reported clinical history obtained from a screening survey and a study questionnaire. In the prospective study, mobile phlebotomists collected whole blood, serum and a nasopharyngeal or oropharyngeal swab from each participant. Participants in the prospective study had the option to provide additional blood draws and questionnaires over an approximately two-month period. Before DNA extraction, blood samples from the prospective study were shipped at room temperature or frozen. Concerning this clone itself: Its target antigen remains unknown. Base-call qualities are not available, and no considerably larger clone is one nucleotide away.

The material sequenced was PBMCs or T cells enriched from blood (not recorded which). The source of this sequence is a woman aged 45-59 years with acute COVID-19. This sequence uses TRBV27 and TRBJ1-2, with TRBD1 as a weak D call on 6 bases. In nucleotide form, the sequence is TGTGCCACCCGCCGGCAGGGGCATGGCTACACCTTC. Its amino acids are CATRRQGHGYTF.